Listed below are T cell receptor beta chains from one sample, sequenced in a study of T cells in Graves' hyperthyroidism and ophthalmopathy. TCRdb re-analysed the multiplex PCR reads in MiXCR, keeping a single row per CDR3 protein. The sample has under 650,000 distinct CDR3 sequences, 15% to 20% seen once; the top ten hold less than 4.5%. Sequencing input: blood. The receptors here all came from a woman aged 25 to 39 with Graves' hyperthyroidism. The CDR3 runs from the conserved cysteine through the conserved F or W. A D gene is named only where the DNA matches it firmly. Clone size appears in some rows only: once, few, many, or a class for an expanded clone.

TRBV12-3/TRBV12-4	16	TRBD2	TRBJ2-1	many	TGTGCCAGCAGTTTCAGGCTCGCGGGAGGGCCAAATGAGCAGTTCTTC	CASSFRLAGGPNEQFF
TRBV27	13	TRBD1	TRBJ1-5	many	TGTGCCAGCAGTTTCAGGGGGCGTCAGCCCCAGCATTTT	CASSFRGRQPQHF
TRBV27	13	TRBD1	TRBJ1-2	many	TGTGCCAGCAGGGGGGCAGGGGGCTATGGCTACACCTTC	CASRGAGGYGYTF
TRBV24-1	15	.	TRBJ2-7	many	TGTGCCACCAAACTAAGGGGGAGGCCCTCCTACGAGCAGTACTTC	CATKLRGRPSYEQYF
TRBV10-3	15	.	TRBJ1-2	.	TGTGCCATCAGAGAAGGGATCGAGGGATGGTATGGCTACACCTTC	CAIREGIEGWYGYTF
TRBV6-2/TRBV6-3	14	.	TRBJ2-7	few	TGTGCCAGCAAAAAGGCGGGAACGGGGTACGAGCAGTACTTC	CASKKAGTGYEQYF
TRBV28	15	TRBD1	TRBJ2-7	many	TGTGCCAGCAGTTTATGGGGGCAGGGGGTCTACGAGCAGTACTTC	CASSLWGQGVYEQYF
TRBV5-6	16	TRBD2	TRBJ2-1	few	TGTGCCAGCAGCCCCACTAGCGGGAGGGTGTACAATGAGCAGTTCTTC	CASSPTSGRVYNEQFF
TRBV28	16	.	TRBJ1-5	many	TGTGCCAGCAGTTTATTGTGGACAAAAAGCAATCAGCCCCAGCATTTT	CASSLLWTKSNQPQHF
TRBV12-3/TRBV12-4	14	.	TRBJ1-1	.	TGTGCCAGCAATAATGTTTGGGGGGCCCCTGAAGCTTTCTTT	CASNNVWGAPEAFF
TRBV20-1	17	TRBD2	TRBJ2-1	few	TGCAGTGCTAGAACCGGGACTAGCGGGAGGTACTACAATGAGCAGTTCTTC	CSARTGTSGRYYNEQFF
TRBV7-2	14	TRBD1	TRBJ1-4	.	TGTGCCAGCACCCGGGACAGGGGGCATGAAAAACTGTTTTTT	CASTRDRGHEKLFF
TRBV5-1	13	.	TRBJ2-7	.	TGCGCCAGCAGCGGGTACAGGGCGTACGAGCAGTACTTC	CASSGYRAYEQYF
TRBV11-2	11	.	TRBJ1-1	many	TGTGCCAGCAGCCCATACACTGAAGCTTTCTTT	CASSPYTEAFF
TRBV7-3	14	.	TRBJ2-1	many	TGTGCCAGCCTCATCCATAGCTCCTACAATGAGCAGTTCTTC	CASLIHSSYNEQFF
TRBV20-1	15	TRBD1	TRBJ2-3	many	TGCAGTGCTAGAAAGACAGGGGGCGCCCCAGATACGCAGTATTTT	CSARKTGGAPDTQYF
TRBV27	15	.	TRBJ2-3	few	TGTGCCAGCAGTCCGCAGGGACTCTTCACAGATACGCAGTATTTT	CASSPQGLFTDTQYF
TRBV7-9	13	.	TRBJ2-7	.	TGTGCCAGCAGCTTATGGGGTATGAACGAGCAGTACTTC	CASSLWGMNEQYF
TRBV7-2	15	.	TRBJ2-2	.	TGTGCCAGCAGCTTATTAGGGGCGGACACCGGGGAGCTGTTTTTT	CASSLLGADTGELFF
TRBV28	12	.	TRBJ1-1	many	TGTGCCAGCAGAACCGCCAGGGATGAAGCTTTCTTT	CASRTARDEAFF
TRBV7-9	14	.	TRBJ2-7	few	TGTGCCAGCAGCTGGGGGAGTGCCAACTTCGAGCAGTACTTC	CASSWGSANFEQYF
TRBV6-1	15	.	TRBJ1-4	few	TGTGCCAGCAGTCATACTGGGCGGGAAGGTGAAAAACTGTTTTTT	CASSHTGREGEKLFF
TRBV6-1	13	.	TRBJ2-7	many	TGTGCCAGCAGCCAGGAGGCCCTAGCTGAGCAGTACTTC	CASSQEALAEQYF
TRBV14	13	TRBD2	TRBJ2-7	.	TGTGCCAGCAGCCGAATAGCGGGATACGAGCAGTACTTC	CASSRIAGYEQYF
TRBV28	16	TRBD1	TRBJ1-1	many	TGTGCCAGCAGTCCTACAGGGGGCCGGGGGAACACTGAAGCTTTCTTT	CASSPTGGRGNTEAFF
TRBV27	14	.	TRBJ2-7	many	TGTGCCAGCAGTCCCCGGAGGGGGAGCAACGAGCAGTACTTC	CASSPRRGSNEQYF
TRBV7-9	15	.	TRBJ2-5	many	TGTGCCAGCAGTCCAAGTAGTGGCCGGTCAGAGACCCAGTACTTC	CASSPSSGRSETQYF